The 13 T cell receptor beta chains given below trace back to one sample, sequenced in a study of T cells after yellow fever vaccination. TCRdb analysed the 5' RACE reads with MiXCR anew, one entry per CDR3 protein. The sample comprises approximately 300,000 distinct CDR3 sequences, 8% to 10% of which are singletons, and about 20% rests with the top ten. Specimen: PBMCs, collected on the day of the first yellow fever vaccination. The receptors come from a man younger than 35 who received the YFV17D yellow fever vaccine.

The genes are TRBV24-1 and TRBJ2-2; TRBD1 matches at 8 bases. This CDR3 contains 14 residues. The V segment lost 2 bases and the J segment 7 bases; nucleotides outside the gene matches: 2. CDR1 is KGHDR, CDR2 SFDVKD, per germline. The CDR3 DNA follows: TGTGCCACCAGTGATTCAGGGGGCGACGGGGAGCTGTTTTTT. Residues: CATSDSGGDGELFF.

The chain has TRBV6-1 and TRBJ2-2, with 10 nucleotides matching TRBD1. Looked up from germline, CDR1 is MNHNS and CDR2 is SASEGT. V was clipped by 10 bases and J by 2 bases; unmatched bases: 4. The CDR3 sequence is 14 residues long. The CDR3 DNA sequence: TGTGCCACCCCGACAGGGGGCAACACCGGGGAGCTGTTTTTT. As protein: CATPTGGNTGELFF.

In this sample, this clonotype turned up a few times. The V call is TRBV24-1, the J call TRBJ1-2; 8 nucleotides agree with TRBD1. Looked up from germline, CDR1 is KGHDR and CDR2 is SFDVKD. The CDR3 sequence is 14 residues long. V shed 4 bases, J shed 6 bases, and the junction held 6 bases outside the gene matches. The CDR3 DNA reads as TGTGCCACCAGTGAACACGGACAGGGCAATGGCTACACCTTC. The encoded protein is CATSEHGQGNGYTF.

The chain joins TRBV6-1 to TRBJ2-7, with 7 bases that match TRBD1. Per the germline V gene, CDR1 is MNHNS and CDR2 is SASEGT. V lost 8 bases to trimming and J lost 2 bases; unmatched junction nucleotides: 6. CDR3 length: 13 amino acids. The CDR3 here is CASRPTGTYEQYF. For the CDR3, the DNA is TGTGCCAGCCGACCGACAGGGACCTACGAGCAGTACTTC.

This chain joins TRBV4-3 and TRBJ1-5, with 10 bases lining up with TRBD1. The V segment lost 4 bases and the J segment 6 bases; nucleotides outside the gene matches: 3. CDR1 and CDR2 (germline): LGHNA, YSLEER. This CDR3 comprises 14 residues. The CDR3 loop reads CASSPDRGPQPQHF. CDR3 bases: TGCGCCAGCAGCCCTGACAGGGGGCCTCAGCCCCAGCATTTT.

This clonotype was detected once. At one end the junction does not follow the germline gene, possibly because of a read error. This sequence joins TRBV6-6 and TRBJ1-1, with D unclear. The CDR3 is made up of 10 amino acids. Germline V gives CDR1 MNHNY, CDR2 SVGAGI (reference sequence). Here the CDR3 reads CASSYTEDFF. The DNA for the CDR3 is TGTGCCAGCAGTTACACTGAAGATTTCTTT.

This clonotype has a count of ten or more. The chain joins TRBV6-5 to TRBJ1-1; 7 bases fit TRBD1. V dropped 2 bases and J dropped 6; count of bases not matched to a gene: 18. CDR1 is MNHEY, CDR2 SVGAGI, per germline. This CDR3 comprises 18 residues. The CDR3 reads CASSYPGGGGRTGPEAFF. In DNA, the CDR3 is TGTGCCAGCAGTTACCCAGGGGGGGGTGGGCGTACAGGCCCTGAAGCTTTCTTT.

Only a few counts were recorded for this clonotype. The chain recombines TRBV24-1 with TRBJ2-3; D tentatively reads TRBD1 or TRBD2 (5 bases each). The length of the CDR3 is 16 residues. CDR1 is KGHDR, CDR2 SFDVKD, per germline. Trimming cost V 2 bases and J 0 bases, with 11 bases left between them. The CDR3 here is CATSDWKGESTDTQYF. CDR3 in DNA: TGTGCCACCAGTGATTGGAAAGGGGAGAGCACAGATACGCAGTATTTT.

This clonotype was counted a few times. J is TRBJ2-7 and V is TRBV29-1, with D perhaps matching TRBD1 (6 bases). Germline CDR1 SQVTM, CDR2 ANQGSEA. V lost 4 bases to trimming and J lost 6 bases, with 16 bases between them. The CDR3 runs to 13 residues. The DNA for the CDR3 is TGCAGCGTTGGGATTACAGGGCCAGCCGAGCAGTACTTC. Protein: CSVGITGPAEQYF.

The rearrangement joins TRBV7-9 to TRBJ2-7; no firm D call. The length of the CDR3 is 13 residues. Germline loops: CDR1 SEHNR, CDR2 FQNEAQ (reference sequence). Trimming shortened V by 4 bases and J by 4 bases, and 11 bases separated the two germline ends. The CDR3 sequence: CASSSSTEYEQYV. The CDR3 nucleotides are TGTGCCAGCAGCTCGTCGACGGAGTACGAGCAGTACGTC.

Notes on this clonotype: The junction shows a germline mismatch at one end, possibly a read error. The genes are TRBV3-1 and TRBJ2-5, with 7 positions matching TRBD1. The CDR3 loop spans 14 amino acids. In germline, CDR1 is LGHDT, CDR2 YNNKEL (reference sequence). The CDR3 sequence is CASSQDPQGETRYF. For the CDR3, the DNA is TGTGCCAGCAGCCAAGATCCGCAGGGGGAGACCCGGTACTTC.

The chain recombines TRBV15 with TRBJ2-3; D is undetermined. The V gene's germline CDR1 is LNHNV and CDR2 YYDKDF (reference sequence). V gave up 0 bases and J gave up 3 bases, with 10 bases separating them. The CDR3 has 15 residues. The CDR3 spells CATSRDDPATDTQYF. In DNA form, the CDR3 reads TGTGCCACCAGCAGAGATGACCCCGCGACAGATACGCAGTATTTT.

This CDR3 reads CASSFQGVTNTEAFF. The CDR3 nucleotides read TGTGCCAGCAGCTTTCAGGGGGTGACGAACACTGAAGCTTTCTTT. The V and J genes are TRBV7-6 and TRBJ1-1, with TRBD1 matching over 7 bases. Germline V gene sequence: CDR1 SGHVS, CDR2 FNYEAQ. This CDR3 region has 15 residues. The V gene end was trimmed by 3 bases and the J gene end by 1 base; junction bases not matched to a gene: 5.